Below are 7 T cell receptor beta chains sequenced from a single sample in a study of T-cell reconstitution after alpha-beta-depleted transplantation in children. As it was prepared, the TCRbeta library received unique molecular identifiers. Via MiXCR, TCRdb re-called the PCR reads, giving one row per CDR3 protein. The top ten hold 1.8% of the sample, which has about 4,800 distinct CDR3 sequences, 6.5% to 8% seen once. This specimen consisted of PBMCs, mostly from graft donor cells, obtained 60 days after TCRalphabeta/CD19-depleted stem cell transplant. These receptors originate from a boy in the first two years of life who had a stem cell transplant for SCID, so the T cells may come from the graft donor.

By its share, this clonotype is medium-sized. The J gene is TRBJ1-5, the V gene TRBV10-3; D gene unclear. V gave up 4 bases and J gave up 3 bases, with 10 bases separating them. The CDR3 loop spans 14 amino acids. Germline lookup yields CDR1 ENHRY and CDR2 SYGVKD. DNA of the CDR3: TGTGCCATCAGTGGGCAGCGTAACAATCAGCCCCAGCATTTT. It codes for CAISGQRNNQPQHF.

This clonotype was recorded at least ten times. CDR3 sequence (DNA): TGTGCCAGCAGCTCGGACAGTGGAAACACCATATATTTT. Translating gives CASSSDSGNTIYF. The chain couples TRBV5-5 to TRBJ1-3; D might be TRBD1 (6 bases). Germline V gene lookup returns CDR1 SGHKS and CDR2 YYEKEE (reference sequence). The CDR3 runs to 13 residues. Trimming removed 3 bases from V and 3 bases from J, with 7 bases in between.

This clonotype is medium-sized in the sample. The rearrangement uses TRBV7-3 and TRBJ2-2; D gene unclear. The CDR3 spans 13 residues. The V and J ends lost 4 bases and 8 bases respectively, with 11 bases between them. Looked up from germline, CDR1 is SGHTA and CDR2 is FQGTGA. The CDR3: CASSSNWPGELFF. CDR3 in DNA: TGTGCCAGCAGCTCTAACTGGCCGGGGGAGCTGTTTTTT.

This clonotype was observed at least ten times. CDR3: CASSSHGGASYEQYF. CDR3 DNA sequence: TGTGCCAGCAGCTCCCACGGGGGGGCCTCCTACGAGCAGTACTTC. The chain has TRBV7-6 and TRBJ2-7; 8 bases map to TRBD2. J gave up 0 bases and V 4 bases, and 5 bases lay outside the gene matches. The CDR3 extends over 15 amino acids. Germline V gene lookup returns CDR1 SGHVS and CDR2 FNYEAQ.

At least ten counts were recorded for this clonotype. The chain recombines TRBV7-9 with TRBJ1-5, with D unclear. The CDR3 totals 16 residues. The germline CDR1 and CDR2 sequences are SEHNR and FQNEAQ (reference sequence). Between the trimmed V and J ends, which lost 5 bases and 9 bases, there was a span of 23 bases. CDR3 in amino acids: CASSPFNGEAQGPQHF. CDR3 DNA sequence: TGTGCCAGCAGCCCATTCAACGGGGAGGCTCAAGGGCCCCAGCATTTT.

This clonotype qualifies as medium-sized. The CDR3 nucleotides read TGTGCCAGCAGGCGGGTATGGCCAAAGTATGGCTACACCTTC. Protein: CASRRVWPKYGYTF. The chain recombines TRBV7-9 with TRBJ1-2; D call uncertain. V gave up 6 bases and J gave up 5 bases, with 16 bases separating them. The CDR3 has 14 residues. Germline V lookup: CDR1 SEHNR, CDR2 FQNEAQ (reference sequence). Together with reference TRBV7-9 and TRBJ1-2, the CDR3 gives the full variable domain: DTGVSQNPRHKITKRGQNVTFRCDPISEHNRLYWYRQTLGQGPEFLTYFQNEAQLEKSRLLSDRFSAERPKGSFSTLEIQRTEQGDSAMYLCASRRVWPKYGYTFGSGTRLTVV.

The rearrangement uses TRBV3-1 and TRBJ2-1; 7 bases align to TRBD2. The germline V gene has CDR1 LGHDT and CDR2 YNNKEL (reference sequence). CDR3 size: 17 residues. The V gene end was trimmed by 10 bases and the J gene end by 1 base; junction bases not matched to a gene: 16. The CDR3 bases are TGTGCCACCACCAACGAGGTCCAGCGGGAATCCTACAATGAGCAGTTCTTC. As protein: CATTNEVQRESYNEQFF.